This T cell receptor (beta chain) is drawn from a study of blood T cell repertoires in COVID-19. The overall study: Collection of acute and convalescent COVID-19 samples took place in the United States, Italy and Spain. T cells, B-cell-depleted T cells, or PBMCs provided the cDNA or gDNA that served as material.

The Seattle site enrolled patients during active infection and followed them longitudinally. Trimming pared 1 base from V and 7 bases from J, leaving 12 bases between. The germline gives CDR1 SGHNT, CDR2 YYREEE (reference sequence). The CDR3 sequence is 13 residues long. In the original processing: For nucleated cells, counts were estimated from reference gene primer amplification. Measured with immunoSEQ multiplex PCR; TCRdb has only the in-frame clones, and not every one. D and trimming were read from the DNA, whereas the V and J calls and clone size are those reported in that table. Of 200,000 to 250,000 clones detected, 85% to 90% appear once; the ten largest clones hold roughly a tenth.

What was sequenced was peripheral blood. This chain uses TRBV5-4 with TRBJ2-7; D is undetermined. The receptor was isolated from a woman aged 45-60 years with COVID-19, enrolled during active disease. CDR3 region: CASSLFASHEQYF. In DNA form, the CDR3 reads TGTGCCAGCAGCTTGTTCGCGTCTCATGAGCAGTACTTC.